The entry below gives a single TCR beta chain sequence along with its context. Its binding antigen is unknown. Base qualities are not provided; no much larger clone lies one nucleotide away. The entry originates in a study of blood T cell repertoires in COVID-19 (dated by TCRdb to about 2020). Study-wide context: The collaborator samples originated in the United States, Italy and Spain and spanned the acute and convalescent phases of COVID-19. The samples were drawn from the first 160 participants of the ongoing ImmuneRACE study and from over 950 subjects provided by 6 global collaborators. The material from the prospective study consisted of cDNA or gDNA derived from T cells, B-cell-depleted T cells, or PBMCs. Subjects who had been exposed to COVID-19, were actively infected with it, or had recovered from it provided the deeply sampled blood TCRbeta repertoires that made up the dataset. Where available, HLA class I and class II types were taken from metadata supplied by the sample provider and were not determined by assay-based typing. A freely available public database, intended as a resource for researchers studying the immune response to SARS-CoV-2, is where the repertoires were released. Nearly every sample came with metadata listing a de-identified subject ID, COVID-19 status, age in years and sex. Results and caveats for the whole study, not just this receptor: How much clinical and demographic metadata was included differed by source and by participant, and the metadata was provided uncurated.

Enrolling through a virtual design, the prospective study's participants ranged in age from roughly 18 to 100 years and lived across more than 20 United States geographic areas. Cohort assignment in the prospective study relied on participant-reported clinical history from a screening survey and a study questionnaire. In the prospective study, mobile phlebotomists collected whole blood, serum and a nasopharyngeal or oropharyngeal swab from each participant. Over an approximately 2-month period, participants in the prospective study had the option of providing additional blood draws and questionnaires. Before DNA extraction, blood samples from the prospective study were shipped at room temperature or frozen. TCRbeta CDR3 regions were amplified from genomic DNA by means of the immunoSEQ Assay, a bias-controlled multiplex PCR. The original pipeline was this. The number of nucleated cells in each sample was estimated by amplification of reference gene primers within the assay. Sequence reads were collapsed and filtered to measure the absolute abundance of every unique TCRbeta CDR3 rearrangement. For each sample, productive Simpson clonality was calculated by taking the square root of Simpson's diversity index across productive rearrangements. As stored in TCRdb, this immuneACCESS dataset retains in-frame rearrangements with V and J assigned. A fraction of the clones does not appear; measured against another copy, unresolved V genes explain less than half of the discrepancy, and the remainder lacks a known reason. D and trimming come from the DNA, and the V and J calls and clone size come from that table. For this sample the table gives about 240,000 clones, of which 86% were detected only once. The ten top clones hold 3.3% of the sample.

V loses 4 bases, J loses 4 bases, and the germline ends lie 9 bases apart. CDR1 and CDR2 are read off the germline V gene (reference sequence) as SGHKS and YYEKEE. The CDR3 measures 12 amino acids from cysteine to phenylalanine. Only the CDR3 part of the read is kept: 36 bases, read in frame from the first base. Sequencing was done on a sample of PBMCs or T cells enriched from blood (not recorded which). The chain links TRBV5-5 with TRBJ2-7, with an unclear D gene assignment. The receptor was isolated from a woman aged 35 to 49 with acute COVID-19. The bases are TGTGCCAGCAGCCGCGCTTCTTACGAGCAGTACTTC. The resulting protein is CASSRASYEQYF.